This T cell receptor (beta chain) came from a study of control samples from healthy donors and cancer patients. The data were produced by immunoSEQ multiplex PCR, yet TCRdb's version contains in-frame clones alone and is incomplete. Of about 76,000 clones in the sample, roughly nine tenths were seen once. Germline V CDR1 and CDR2: MNHEY, SVGEGT. The CDR3 runs to 16 residues. Losses at the gene ends were 5 bases for V and 3 bases for J; bases not matched to a gene: 12. This chain links TRBV6-2 or TRBV6-3 with TRBJ1-1; 7 nucleotides agree with TRBD1. Material: PBMCs. This clonotype was sampled from a woman aged 45-65 years with colorectal cancer. CDR3 sequence reads: CASSGSQTGRDTEAFF. The CDR3 region has the DNA TGTGCCAGCAGTGGATCCCAGACAGGGCGGGACACTGAAGCTTTCTTT.